Listed here is a single T cell receptor (beta chain). Its antigen has not been determined. Per-base qualities were not stored, and no clone one base away is much larger. The library relied on the immunoSEQ multiplex PCR assay. In the source study's methods: A statistical classification framework was developed to diagnose cytomegalovirus status using the catalog of TCR beta chain sequences. TCRdb provides this immuneACCESS table in a form limited to in-frame rearrangements. Some clones are lacking; in checked studies, under half of them reflect an unresolved V gene, and why the rest are absent is not known. That table gives V, J and clone size, and the DNA gave D and trimming. The sample table shows fewer than 250,000 clones, and around 87% are seen once. The ten most abundant clones make up about 3% of the sample. The donors were included in the validation cohort of roughly 120 subjects, a group kept apart from the approximately 690-subject first cohort.

The data belong to a study of cytomegalovirus exposure and HLA in healthy donors (dated by TCRdb to the late 2010s). With respect to the entire study: According to a later analysis, one platform produced both the 110 or so validation repertoires and the 666 repertoires of the first cohort. To predict cytomegalovirus infection status, the study combined high-throughput TCR immunosequencing, statistical association of individual TCRs with disease status, and machine learning. Along with the approximately 700-subject first cohort, a separate validation cohort of over a hundred different subjects was used. The study aimed to test whether cataloging public T cell receptors could reveal signatures of past pathogen exposure.

Results the study describes overall, beyond this receptor: Most TCR sequences were observed very rarely across donors, whereas some public TCRs were present in many individuals. In vitro tests confirmed that a few of the cytomegalovirus-associated TCR beta chains recognize cytomegalovirus antigens. The authors suggested that the approach could potentially be extended to other disease states and immunological phenotypes. In both the original and validation cohorts, the classifier was reported to diagnose cytomegalovirus status with high specificity and sensitivity. A later analysis lacked HLA typing for the validation cohort, so it scored co-occurrence in that cohort across all 110 or so repertoires. A total of 164 TCR beta chains were listed by the study as associated with cytomegalovirus. Subsequent analysis determined that TCRs grouped into clusters in the first cohort also showed a tendency toward co-occurrence across the 120 or so validation repertoires, and 85% to 95% of cluster scores exceeded 0.

Sequencing was performed on PBMCs. The sequence came from a man younger than 30 in good health and CMV-seronegative.

The DNA is TGTGCCAGCAGCTTGGGACTAGGAGGGTCAGATACGCAGTATTTT. Its translation reads: CASSLGLGGSDTQYF. Here the chain combines TRBV5-4 and TRBJ2-3; 6 matching bases give a weak D call of TRBD2. The CDR3, cysteine through phenylalanine, is 15 amino acids long. The kept DNA is CDR3 alone, 45 bases in frame from the first base. Via the germline V gene (reference sequence), CDR1 is SGHNT and CDR2 YYREEE. Trimming costs V 0 bases and J 4 bases, and their ends lie 12 bases apart.